This T cell receptor beta chain came from a study of cytomegalovirus exposure and HLA in healthy donors. Trimming removed 2 bases from V and 4 bases from J; junction bases left unmatched: 4. CDR1 is SGHRS, CDR2 YFSETQ, per germline. The CDR3 has 14 residues. The PCR was carried out with 60 Vbeta primers and 13 Jbeta primers. Sequencing used immunoSEQ multiplex PCR; TCRdb keeps in-frame clones, though not all of them. The table lists approximately 180,000 clones, roughly an eighth of them singletons, with approximately 8.3% in the top ten. The chain recombines TRBV5-1 with TRBJ2-7, with 9 bases lining up with TRBD1. What was sequenced was PBMCs. This clonotype was sampled from a middle-aged man in good health and CMV-seropositive. In DNA form, the CDR3 reads TGCGCCAGCAGCTTTACAGGGGGCAAGTACGAGCAGTACTTC. Its protein product is CASSFTGGKYEQYF.